This TCR beta chain was found in a study of beta chain features in type 1 diabetes. Notes on the study in general: There were fewer insertions and more deletions at the VDJ junctions of type 1 diabetes patients. All four CD4+ subsets of Type 1 diabetes patients contained TCRB CDR3s that were moderately but significantly shorter.

The V gene end was trimmed by 3 bases and the J gene end by 2 bases; junction bases not matched to a gene: 4. Germline V lookup: CDR1 SGDLS, CDR2 YYNGEE. The CDR3 extends over 15 amino acids. Regarding this clone: The antigen remains unidentified.

The entirety of the isolated RNA underwent reverse transcription, so expressed TCRB transcripts were sequenced. Repertoires were generated with immunoSEQ multiplex PCR, while TCRdb's copy carries only in-frame clones and drops some. The sample lists about 150,000 clones, roughly an eighth occurring once. This TCR was sampled from a man between 18 and 29 years old with type 1 diabetes. The sequenced sample consisted of central memory CD4+ T cells from blood. The J gene is TRBJ1-2, the V gene TRBV9; 10 bases line up with TRBD1. This CDR3 reads CASSAPGQGNYGYTF. CDR3 nucleotides: TGTGCCAGCAGCGCTCCGGGACAGGGGAACTATGGCTACACCTTC.